A single sample is the source of the 19 T cell receptor beta chains below, sequenced in a study of T cells in tuberculosis. Time point: new active TB diagnosis, blood taken before or within 7 days of starting treatment. Clones were sequenced by immunoSEQ multiplex PCR, and TCRdb holds only the in-frame ones, with some missing. This sample yields about 33,000 clones, of which roughly 85% are seen a single time; 5% to 6% belongs to the top ten. Material: PBMCs, obtained at tuberculosis diagnosis. The receptors originated from an adult with tuberculosis.

This clone was recorded only once. The V gene is TRBV6-5, the J gene TRBJ1-1; the match to TRBD1 covers 11 bases. Germline loops: CDR1 MNHEY, CDR2 SVGAGI. This CDR3 is built from 13 residues. Trimming took 5 bases from V and 9 from J; bases not matched to a gene: 5. The CDR3 DNA sequence: TGTGCCAGCAGTAGGGGACAGGGGGGAAAAGCTTTCTTT. Translation gives CASSRGQGGKAFF.

The chain joins TRBV15 to TRBJ1-6; maybe TRBD1 (6 bases). Trimming took off 0 bases at V and 7 bases at J, with 13 bases between the two ends. CDR3 length equals 16 residues. The germline V gene encodes CDR1 LNHNV and CDR2 YYDKDF (reference sequence). CDR3 protein: CATSRDLGAPNSPLHF. As DNA, the CDR3 is TGTGCCACCAGCAGAGATTTGGGGGCCCCGAATTCACCCCTCCACTTT.

V and J are TRBV4-3 and TRBJ2-2, with 10 nucleotides matching TRBD1. Germline CDR1 and CDR2: LGHNA and YSLEER. The CDR3 consists of 17 residues. The trim removed 4 bases at V and 4 bases at J, leaving 9 bases unmatched. The CDR3 is CASSLTPRTGGTGELFF. For the CDR3, the DNA is TGCGCCAGCAGCCTCACCCCGCGGACAGGGGGCACCGGGGAGCTGTTTTTT.

The genes are TRBV15 and TRBJ1-5, with D hard to call. This CDR3 contains 13 residues. Trimming took off 8 bases at V and 3 bases at J, with 11 bases between the two ends. Germline-derived CDR1 and CDR2 are LNHNV and YYDKDF (reference sequence). CDR3 DNA: TGTGCCACCGGAGAGATACTCAATCAGCCCCAGCATTTT. Translation: CATGEILNQPQHF.

A few counts support this clone. V gene TRBV6-1 combines with J gene TRBJ2-7, with D possibly matching TRBD1 (6 bases). There are 15 residues in the CDR3. CDR1 and CDR2 (germline): MNHNS, SASEGT. V lost 1 base to trimming and J lost 1 base, with 11 bases between them. The CDR3 is CASSEGQAGSYEQYF. The CDR3, as DNA: TGTGCCAGCAGTGAAGGACAGGCCGGTTCCTACGAGCAGTACTTC.

V usage is TRBV30 and J usage is TRBJ2-2; 7 bases match TRBD1. Germline V CDR1 and CDR2: GTSNPN, SVGIG (reference sequence). This CDR3 region has 14 residues. With V trimmed by 4 bases and J by 2 bases, 4 bases remained unmatched. The CDR3 nucleotides read TGTGCCTGGAACGGACAGGCTAACACCGGGGAGCTGTTTTTT. This translates into CAWNGQANTGELFF.

The V and J genes are TRBV11-3 and TRBJ2-3, with 9 bases matching TRBD2. V lost 5 bases to trimming and J lost 2 bases; unmatched junction nucleotides: 5. From germline, CDR1 is SGHNT and CDR2 YENEEA. The CDR3 has 15 amino acids. In DNA form, the CDR3 reads TGTGCCAGCAGCGGAGCGGGGGGCCCCACAGATACGCAGTATTTT. It is translated as CASSGAGGPTDTQYF.

The rearrangement joins TRBV4-1 to TRBJ2-3; D possibly corresponds to TRBD1 (7 bases). Germline V lookup: CDR1 MGHRA, CDR2 YSYEKL. V lost 5 bases, J lost 7 bases, and 22 bases lay in between. The CDR3 totals 16 residues. CDR3 protein: CASSIGRGVAENTQYF. The DNA of the CDR3 is TGCGCCAGCAGCATCGGCAGGGGGGTGGCTGAGAATACGCAGTATTTT.

The gene calls are TRBV2 and TRBJ2-3, with TRBD2 matching 11 bases. V trimming: 4 bases; J trimming: 2 bases; junction bases outside the gene matches: 5. This CDR3 is built from 16 residues. Germline V gene sequence: CDR1 SNHLY, CDR2 FYNNEI. The DNA of the CDR3 is TGTGCCAGCAGTGCTGGGACTAGCGGTTCCACAGATACGCAGTATTTT. It specifies CASSAGTSGSTDTQYF.

J is TRBJ1-1 and V is TRBV7-3; 10 nucleotides align to TRBD1. There are 13 residues in the CDR3. Germline assignment: CDR1 SGHTA and CDR2 FQGTGA. Unmatched junction bases numbered 0, after V lost 5 bases and J lost 3 bases. This chain's CDR3 is CASSGQGDTEAFF. The CDR3 nucleotides read TGTGCCAGCAGCGGACAGGGGGACACTGAAGCTTTCTTT.

CDR3 residues: CASITRTSGDNEQFF. The CDR3 coding sequence is TGTGCCAGCATAACAAGGACTAGCGGGGACAATGAGCAGTTCTTC. V is TRBV28 and J is TRBJ2-1; 12 nucleotides line up with TRBD2. V was pared by 7 bases and J by 5 bases, with 6 bases of the junction left unmatched. CDR1 is MDHEN and CDR2 is SYDVKM in the germline V gene. This CDR3 contains 15 residues.

The chain has TRBV7-2 and TRBJ2-7; 8 bases are a match to TRBD2. This CDR3 is built from 16 residues. The junction had 8 bases not matched to a gene; V was cut back by 3 bases and J by 1 base. The V gene's germline CDR1 is SGHTA and CDR2 FQGNSA. CDR3 nucleotides: TGTGCCAGCAGCTTTACCGGGGGGGATACATCCTACGAGCAGTACTTC. Its protein is CASSFTGGDTSYEQYF.

The chain uses TRBV5-5 and TRBJ1-1; the match to TRBD1 covers 7 bases. V trimming: 1 base; J trimming: 2 bases; junction bases outside the gene matches: 5. CDR3 length equals 15 residues. The germline V gene has CDR1 SGHKS and CDR2 YYEKEE (reference sequence). As DNA, the CDR3 is TGTGCCAGCAGCTTGTTGCGGACAGGAAACACTGAAGCTTTCTTT. It yields the protein CASSLLRTGNTEAFF. Complete variable domain (other parts from reference TRBV5-5 and TRBJ1-1): DAGVTQSPTHLIKTRGQQVTLRCSPISGHKSVSWYQQVLGQGPQFIFQYYEKEERGRGNFPDRFSARQFPNYSSELNVNALLLGDSALYLCASSLLRTGNTEAFFGQGTRLTVV.

This clone was seen a handful of times. The genes are TRBV18 and TRBJ2-3, with 9 bases lining up with TRBD2. The CDR3 is 15 amino acids. Trimming cost V 1 base and J 6 bases; bases outside gene matches: 5. Germline lookup yields CDR1 KGHSH and CDR2 LQKENI. As DNA, the CDR3 is TGTGCCAGCTCACCACAGGGACTAGCTACGGATACGCAGTATTTT. It is translated as CASSPQGLATDTQYF.

This chain uses TRBV6-5 with TRBJ2-5; 12 nucleotides match TRBD1. This CDR3 is 15 amino acids long. The junction had 1 base not matched to a gene; V was cut back by 0 bases and J by 5 bases. The germline CDR1 and CDR2 sequences are MNHEY and SVGAGI. The CDR3 DNA is TGTGCCAGCAGTTACTCCGGGACAGGGGGCGAGACCCAGTACTTC. It translates to CASSYSGTGGETQYF.

The sample holds one count of this clone. The chain has TRBV7-9 and TRBJ1-2, with D possibly TRBD1 on 6 matching bases. Trimming took off 1 base at V and 8 bases at J, with 17 bases between the two ends. The CDR3 spans 15 residues. Germline values: CDR1 SEHNR, CDR2 FQNEAQ (reference sequence). The CDR3 nucleotides read TGTGCCAGCAGCTTAGAGGGGGGGCGAGAGAGAGGCTACACCTTC. Its translation is CASSLEGGRERGYTF.

This chain joins TRBV29-1 and TRBJ2-7; D possibly corresponds to TRBD1 (5 bases). The V end was cut by 4 bases, the J end by 2 bases, with 9 bases between. The CDR3 spans 12 residues. From germline, CDR1 is SQVTM and CDR2 ANQGSEA. CDR3 DNA: TGCAGCGTTGCGGCAGGGCCCTACGAGCAGTACTTC. Protein sequence: CSVAAGPYEQYF.

The gene calls are TRBV18 and TRBJ2-7, with D tentatively TRBD1 (6 bases). This CDR3 comprises 15 residues. V shed 7 bases and J shed 0 bases, with 16 bases lying between them. Germline lookup yields CDR1 KGHSH and CDR2 LQKENI. The CDR3 here is CASWGLRGSSYEQYF. The CDR3 nucleotides are TGTGCCAGCTGGGGGCTCAGGGGAAGCTCCTACGAGCAGTACTTC. The entire variable domain, with the rest obtained from reference TRBV18 and TRBJ2-7, is as follows: NAGVMQNPRHLVRRRGQEARLRCSPMKGHSHVYWYRQLPEEGLKFMVYLQKENIIDESGMPKERFSAEFPKEGPSILRIQQVVRGDSAAYFCASWGLRGSSYEQYFGPGTRLTVT.

The genes are TRBV30 and TRBJ2-1; D may be TRBD2 (6 bases). V gave up 0 bases and J gave up 5 bases, with 14 bases separating them. From germline, CDR1 is GTSNPN and CDR2 SVGIG (reference sequence). The CDR3 spans 15 residues. The CDR3 here is CAWSVESRGHNEQFF. CDR3 nucleotide sequence: TGTGCCTGGAGTGTAGAATCGCGGGGCCACAATGAGCAGTTCTTC.